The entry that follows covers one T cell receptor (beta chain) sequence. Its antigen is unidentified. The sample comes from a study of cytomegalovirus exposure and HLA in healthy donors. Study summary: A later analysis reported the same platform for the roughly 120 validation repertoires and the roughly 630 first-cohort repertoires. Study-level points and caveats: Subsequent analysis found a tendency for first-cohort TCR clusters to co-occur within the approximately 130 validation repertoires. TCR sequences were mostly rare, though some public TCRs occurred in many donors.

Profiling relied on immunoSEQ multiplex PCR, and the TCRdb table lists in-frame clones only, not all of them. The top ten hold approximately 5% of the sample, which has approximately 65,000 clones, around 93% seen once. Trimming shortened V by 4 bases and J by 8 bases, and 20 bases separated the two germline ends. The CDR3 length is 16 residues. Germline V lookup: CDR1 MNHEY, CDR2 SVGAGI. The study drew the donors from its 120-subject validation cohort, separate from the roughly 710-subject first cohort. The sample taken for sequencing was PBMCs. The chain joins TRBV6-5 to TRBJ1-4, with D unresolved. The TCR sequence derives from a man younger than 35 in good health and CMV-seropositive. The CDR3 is CASSSVRQEVAEKLFF. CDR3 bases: TGTGCCAGCAGTTCCGTTAGGCAGGAGGTTGCGGAAAAACTGTTTTTT.